Below are 27 T cell receptor beta chains sequenced from a single sample in a study of blood T cell repertoires in COVID-19 (TCRdb year 2020). To prepare the library, the immunoSEQ multiplex PCR assay was applied. TCRdb mirrors the immuneACCESS table, restricted to in-frame sequences. Some clones are absent from its copies; in checked studies, under half trace to an unresolved V gene, and the reason for the others is unknown. Here the sample has roughly 100,000 clones; around 90% occur a single time. The top ten clonotypes cover approximately 5.6% of the sample. The sample was peripheral blood. The receptors were sampled from a woman between 50 and 59 years old with COVID-19, enrolled during active disease.

V gene TRBV28 combines with J gene TRBJ2-4; D perhaps matches TRBD1 (5 bases). CDR3 length equals 15 residues. V lost 3 bases and J lost 6, with 15 bases in between. In germline, CDR1 is MDHEN, CDR2 SYDVKM. CDR3 residues: CASSFIGAGLNIQYF. The CDR3 DNA is TGTGCCAGCAGTTTCATAGGGGCAGGTCTAAACATTCAGTACTTC. The whole variable domain, remainder taken from reference TRBV28 and TRBJ2-4, is DVKVTQSSRYLVKRTGEKVFLECVQDMDHENMFWYRQDPGLGLRLIYFSYDVKMKEKGDIPEGYSVSREKKERFSLILESASTNQTSMYLCASSFIGAGLNIQYFGAGTRLSVL.

The chain recombines TRBV10-3 with TRBJ2-1, with 8 bases aligning to TRBD1. Per the germline V gene, CDR1 is ENHRY and CDR2 is SYGVKD. The J segment lost 3 bases and the V segment lost 2 bases, leaving 6 bases of the junction unmatched. This CDR3 is 16 amino acids long. CDR3 region: CAISEPEDRVYNEQFF. Here the CDR3 DNA reads TGTGCCATCAGTGAGCCAGAGGACAGGGTCTACAATGAGCAGTTCTTC.

The chain links TRBV6-5 to TRBJ1-6, with D unresolved. Germline CDR1 MNHEY, CDR2 SVGAGI. V lost 6 bases and J lost 6, with 9 bases in between. CDR3 length equals 13 residues. The CDR3 reads CASSPTLNSPLHF. The CDR3 DNA follows: TGTGCCAGCAGCCCGACACTTAATTCACCCCTCCACTTT.

The V gene is TRBV18, the J gene TRBJ2-5; 12 positions match TRBD1. Germline V lookup: CDR1 KGHSH, CDR2 LQKENI. J was trimmed by 3 bases and V by 0 bases; bases with no gene match: 2. The CDR3 has 16 residues. The DNA of the CDR3 is TGTGCCAGCTCACCACCTGGGACAGGGGGCAAAGAGACCCAGTACTTC. Translating it yields CASSPPGTGGKETQYF.

The rearrangement uses TRBV9 and TRBJ1-1; D is undetermined. CDR1 and CDR2 (germline): SGDLS, YYNGEE. The CDR3 sequence is 13 residues long. Trimming shortened V by 0 bases and J by 6 bases, and 9 bases separated the two germline ends. CDR3 in amino acids: CASSVGADPEAFF. DNA of the CDR3: TGTGCCAGCAGCGTAGGAGCGGACCCTGAAGCTTTCTTT.

The rearrangement links TRBV29-1 to TRBJ1-3; D not certain. Trimming removed 5 bases from V and 0 bases from J, with 17 bases in between. The CDR3 covers 16 residues. Germline V gene data show CDR1 as SQVTM and CDR2 as ANQGSEA. CDR3 amino acids: CSVQKESHYSGNTIYF. The CDR3 nucleotides are TGCAGCGTTCAAAAGGAGAGTCACTACTCTGGAAACACCATATATTTT.

V gene TRBV6-5 combines with J gene TRBJ1-5; weak D call: TRBD1 (6 bases). Germline V gene sequence: CDR1 MNHEY, CDR2 SVGAGI. The V and J ends lost 5 bases and 2 bases respectively, with 10 bases between them. The CDR3 is made up of 14 amino acids. CDR3 sequence (DNA): TGTGCCAGCAGTCTGGCAGGGGGCAATCAGCCCCAGCATTTT. Translated, it gives CASSLAGGNQPQHF.

The chain has TRBV19 and TRBJ2-7; perhaps TRBD1 as D (6 bases). Germline V CDR1 and CDR2: LNHDA, SQIVND (reference sequence). Trimming removed 5 bases at V and 2 bases at J, with 16 bases between. CDR3 length equals 15 residues. CDR3 region: CASSERTAPTYEQYF. CDR3 bases: TGTGCCAGTAGTGAACGGACAGCTCCTACCTACGAGCAGTACTTC.

The chain links TRBV4-3 to TRBJ2-4; D remains ambiguous. The germline V gene encodes CDR1 LGHNA and CDR2 YSLEER. Between the trimmed V and J ends, which lost 0 bases and 0 bases, there was a span of 9 bases. The CDR3 extends over 16 amino acids. The CDR3, as DNA: TGCGCCAGCAGCCAAGATACAGACCTAGCCAAAAACATTCAGTACTTC. Its translation is CASSQDTDLAKNIQYF.

The chain has TRBV6-5 and TRBJ2-1; TRBD1 matches at 9 bases. CDR3 length equals 15 residues. Germline CDR1 is MNHEY and CDR2 is SVGAGI. The J segment lost 7 bases and the V segment lost 5 bases, leaving 9 bases of the junction unmatched. The CDR3 DNA follows: TGTGCCAGCAGTCGCACGACAGGGGGGAGGAATGAGCAGTTCTTC. Translating it yields CASSRTTGGRNEQFF.

The chain uses TRBV6-1 and TRBJ1-5; a weak D match, TRBD1 (5 bases). The CDR3 spans 13 residues. Germline lookup yields CDR1 MNHNS and CDR2 SASEGT. V lost 2 bases and J lost 5, with 7 bases in between. As DNA, the CDR3 is TGTGCCAGCAGTGAAAGCAGGGATCAGCCCCAGCATTTT. It yields the protein CASSESRDQPQHF.

This clone turned up a few times. This chain joins TRBV4-1 and TRBJ1-6; 7 positions match TRBD1. The germline V gene encodes CDR1 MGHRA and CDR2 YSYEKL. CDR3 size: 16 residues. The V and J ends lost 3 bases and 7 bases, in that order; junction bases with no gene match: 9. DNA for the CDR3: TGCGCCAGCAGCCAGGACCTAAGGGGGCCGAATTCACCCCTCCACTTT. As protein: CASSQDLRGPNSPLHF.

The rearrangement joins TRBV5-6 to TRBJ2-5, with 11 bases aligning to TRBD2. From germline, CDR1 is SGHDT and CDR2 YYEEEE. The CDR3 is 15 amino acids. After removal of 4 bases from V and 3 bases from J, the junction contained 5 bases not matched to a gene. CDR3 sequence reads: CASSPLAGGKETQYF. The CDR3 DNA is TGTGCCAGCAGCCCCTTAGCGGGGGGGAAAGAGACCCAGTACTTC.

This clone has only one observation. The chain employs TRBV5-1 and TRBJ1-1; D is possibly TRBD1 (6 bases). Germline V gene data show CDR1 as SGHRS and CDR2 as YFSETQ. V lost 5 bases, J lost 1 base, and 18 bases lay in between. This CDR3 comprises 16 residues. The CDR3 sequence: CASRKTGYQGNTEAFF. The CDR3 DNA sequence: TGCGCCAGCAGAAAAACAGGGTACCAGGGGAACACTGAAGCTTTCTTT. The whole variable domain, filled in from reference TRBV5-1 and TRBJ1-1, reads KAGVTQTPRYLIKTRGQQVTLSCSPISGHRSVSWYQQTPGQGLQFLFEYFSETQRNKGNFPGRFSGRQFSNSRSEMNVSTLELGDSALYLCASRKTGYQGNTEAFFGQGTRLTVV.

This clone has a single count. J is TRBJ1-6 and V is TRBV6-6; D is uncertain. This CDR3 comprises 16 residues. CDR1 is MNHNY and CDR2 is SVGAGI in the germline V gene (reference sequence). Trimming cost V 0 bases and J 10 bases, with 16 bases left between them. The CDR3 DNA is TGTGCCAGCAGTTACTCGAATCGGGCTCCGGGATCACCCCTCCACTTT. Its translation is CASSYSNRAPGSPLHF.

The CDR3 coding sequence is TGTGCCAGCAGCTTATCACTTTTCCGCGGCAATGAGCAGTTCTTC. This gives the protein CASSLSLFRGNEQFF. V and J are TRBV7-6 and TRBJ2-1; D is undetermined. The CDR3 has 15 residues. V was pared by 2 bases and J by 6 bases, with 14 bases between. Germline V gene lookup returns CDR1 SGHVS and CDR2 FNYEAQ. The variable domain in full, completed from reference TRBV7-6 and TRBJ2-1, reads GAGVSQSPRYKVTKRGQDVALRCDPISGHVSLYWYRQALGQGPEFLTYFNYEAQQDKSGLPNDRFSAERPEGSISTLTIQRTEQRDSAMYRCASSLSLFRGNEQFFGPGTRLTVL.

The rearrangement joins TRBV29-1 to TRBJ2-5; a weak D match, TRBD2 (5 bases). CDR3 length: 13 residues. The germline V gene encodes CDR1 SQVTM and CDR2 ANQGSEA. V lost 1 base and J 4 bases, leaving 10 bases between the germline ends. CDR3 region: CSVEGRAGETQYF. The DNA of the CDR3 is TGCAGCGTTGAAGGGCGGGCGGGAGAGACCCAGTACTTC.

This clone occurred once. The V call is TRBV7-2, the J call TRBJ1-2; 7 positions agree with TRBD1. Germline CDR1 is SGHTA and CDR2 is FQGNSA. V shed 5 bases and J 5 bases; nucleotides not matched to a gene: 5. This CDR3 contains 13 residues. The CDR3 is CASSREGAYGYTF. The DNA for the CDR3 is TGTGCCAGCAGCCGGGAGGGGGCGTATGGCTACACCTTC.

The rearrangement joins TRBV3-1 (or the pseudogene TRBV3-2) to TRBJ1-4; D is ambiguous. In germline, CDR1 is LGHDT, CDR2 YNNKEL (reference sequence). The CDR3 contains 18 residues. V shed 1 base and J shed 0 bases, with 15 bases lying between them. CDR3 sequence reads: CASSQGVRRVATNEKLFF. CDR3 bases: TGTGCCAGCAGCCAAGGGGTACGGAGAGTTGCAACTAATGAAAAACTGTTTTTT.

The chain links TRBV3-1 (or the pseudogene TRBV3-2) to TRBJ2-3; maybe TRBD1 (6 bases). V shed 1 base and J shed 3 bases, with 11 bases lying between them. Germline CDR1 and CDR2: LGHDT and YNNKEL (reference sequence). The CDR3 covers 15 residues. The CDR3 loop reads CASSQGGHITDTQYF. The DNA of the CDR3 is TGTGCCAGCAGCCAAGGGGGACACATTACAGATACGCAGTATTTT.

The rearrangement uses TRBV27 and TRBJ1-2, with D possibly TRBD1 on 6 matching bases. This CDR3 has 13 residues. The V and J ends lost 3 bases and 7 bases respectively, with 12 bases between them. CDR1 MNHEY and CDR2 SMNVEV come from the germline V gene (reference sequence). The CDR3 nucleotides read TGTGCCAGCAGTTTTACACAGGGCTCTGGCTACACCTTC. This gives the protein CASSFTQGSGYTF.

This chain uses TRBV7-3 with TRBJ1-1; no definite D call. V lost 1 base and J 6 bases, leaving 12 bases between the germline ends. The CDR3 is 14 residues long. Germline CDR1 is SGHTA and CDR2 is FQGTGA. The CDR3 sequence: CASSLRGGDPEAFF. Here the CDR3 DNA reads TGTGCCAGCAGCTTAAGAGGCGGTGACCCTGAAGCTTTCTTT.

The J gene is TRBJ1-5, the V gene TRBV10-3; no definite D call. Germline loops: CDR1 ENHRY, CDR2 SYGVKD. V lost 3 bases to trimming and J lost 3 bases, with 9 bases between them. There are 14 residues in the CDR3. CDR3 in amino acids: CAISEAGDNQPQHF. The CDR3, as DNA: TGTGCCATCAGTGAAGCCGGGGACAATCAGCCCCAGCATTTT.

The chain combines TRBV4-2 with TRBJ2-5; possible D gene TRBD2, 5 bases. The CDR3 totals 15 residues. V was shortened by 0 bases and J by 5 bases, with 13 bases between the two germline ends. CDR1 and CDR2 from the germline V gene are LGHNA and YNFKEQ. In DNA form, the CDR3 reads TGTGCCAGCAGCCAAGAGTTGATGGACTCGGAGACCCAGTACTTC. This encodes CASSQELMDSETQYF.

The chain employs TRBV7-9 and TRBJ1-1, with 11 bases fitting TRBD1. The CDR3 loop spans 13 amino acids. Germline CDR1 is SEHNR and CDR2 is FQNEAQ (reference sequence). V lost 5 bases, J lost 8 bases, and 4 bases stayed unmatched. CDR3 protein: CASSTGTGGEAFF. In nucleotides, the CDR3 is TGTGCCAGCAGCACCGGGACAGGGGGGGAAGCTTTCTTT.

The chain has TRBV25-1 and TRBJ1-1; 8 positions agree with TRBD1. Germline V lookup: CDR1 MGHDK, CDR2 SYGVNS. The CDR3 spans 14 residues. Losses at the gene ends were 7 bases for V and 0 bases for J; bases not matched to a gene: 4. The CDR3 loop is CASMTGEMNTEAFF. In nucleotides, the CDR3 is TGTGCCAGCATGACAGGGGAGATGAACACTGAAGCTTTCTTT.

This clone was counted once. The chain has TRBV19 and TRBJ2-1, with 12 bases matching TRBD2. V lost 0 bases and J lost 7; bases outside the gene matches: 4. This CDR3 has 16 residues. Germline V CDR1 and CDR2: LNHDA, SQIVND (reference sequence). This CDR3 is CASSIDLAGGRNEQFF. The CDR3, as DNA: TGTGCCAGTAGTATAGACCTAGCGGGGGGGCGAAATGAGCAGTTCTTC.